This entry lists 12 T cell receptor beta chains sequenced from one sample in a study of T cell clonotyping in hematopoietic cell transplantation. Profiled with immunoSEQ multiplex PCR; TCRdb holds only in-frame clones, not every one. The top ten hold about 1.7% of the sample, which has fewer than 20,000 clones, around 93% seen once. Time point specified: recipient sample about 28 days before transplant, after cytoreduction. This sample comprised peripheral blood mononuclear cells, obtained before stem cell transplant. These receptors were taken from a man between 18 and 29 years old with biphenotypic leukemia. Some clones in this sample may be carry-over from other donors' samples.

The chain recombines TRBV23-1 with TRBJ1-2; no clear D. TRBV23-1 is an ORF, and what it does is uncertain. The CDR3 sequence is 11 residues long. Trimming pared 7 bases from V and 3 bases from J, leaving 6 bases between. CDR3 sequence reads: CASIADYGYTF. The CDR3 nucleotides read TGCGCCAGCATAGCGGACTATGGCTACACCTTC.

J is TRBJ1-5 and V is TRBV6-1, with TRBD1 as a possible D gene (5 bases). The CDR3 sequence is 13 residues long. Germline CDR1 MNHNS, CDR2 SASEGT. The germline V and J ends were trimmed by 6 bases and 9 bases, with 15 bases remaining between them. CDR3 DNA sequence: TGTGCCAGCAGCTCAGGGACTGGGCGGCCCCAGCATTTT. This encodes CASSSGTGRPQHF.

Comments on this clone: Other DNA sequences in this specimen translate into the identical CDR3. V is TRBV5-6 and J is TRBJ2-7; D perhaps matches TRBD1 (6 bases). This CDR3 is 13 amino acids long. Trimming took 5 bases from V and 4 from J, leaving 13 bases between them. CDR1 and CDR2 from the germline V gene are SGHDT and YYEEEE. The CDR3 loop is CASSWGRGYEQYF. DNA of the CDR3: TGTGCCAGCAGTTGGGGGCGAGGGTACGAGCAGTACTTC. Full variable domain (missing parts from reference TRBV5-6 and TRBJ2-7): DAGVTQSPTHLIKTRGQQVTLRCSPKSGHDTVSWYQQALGQGPQFIFQYYEEEERQRGNFPDRFSGHQFPNYSSELNVNALLLGDSALYLCASSWGRGYEQYFGPGTRLTVT.

The CDR3: CASSVAAGAGDTEAFF. The DNA for the CDR3 is TGTGCCAGCAGCGTAGCGGCTGGGGCGGGGGACACTGAAGCTTTCTTT. This sequence joins TRBV9 and TRBJ1-1; D may be TRBD1 (5 bases). V was cut by 0 bases and J by 3 bases, with 15 bases left in between. Germline CDR1 is SGDLS and CDR2 is YYNGEE. CDR3 length equals 16 residues. The full variable domain, with the rest looked up from reference TRBV9 and TRBJ1-1, is DSGVTQTPKHLITATGQRVTLRCSPRSGDLSVYWYQQSLDQGLQFLIQYYNGEERAKGNILERFSAQQFPDLHSELNLSSLELGDSALYFCASSVAAGAGDTEAFFGQGTRLTVV.

This clone was seen just once. The chain employs TRBV7-2 and TRBJ1-6; TRBD1 might be the D (5 bases). The CDR3 loop spans 14 amino acids. The germline gives CDR1 SGHTA, CDR2 FQGNSA. V shed 7 bases and J shed 13 bases, with 20 bases lying between them. The CDR3 DNA reads TGTGCCAGCATGGGGCGAAAAGGGAACTCTCCCCTCCACTTT. Translation: CASMGRKGNSPLHF.

This clone was detected a few times. V usage is TRBV5-6 and J usage is TRBJ2-7; no clear D gene. Trimming left V 4 bases short and J 3 bases short, with 5 bases between. This CDR3 is 11 amino acids long. The V gene's germline CDR1 is SGHDT and CDR2 YYEEEE. This chain's CDR3 is CASSHYYEQYF. The DNA of the CDR3 is TGTGCCAGCAGCCACTACTACGAGCAGTACTTC.

The rearrangement joins TRBV30 to TRBJ2-1; D is possibly TRBD1 (6 bases). The CDR3 runs to 15 residues. V shed 5 bases and J shed 2 bases, with 16 bases lying between them. Germline V gene lookup returns CDR1 GTSNPN and CDR2 SVGIG (reference sequence). The DNA of the CDR3 is TGTGCCTGGGCCAGCAGGGGTTGGGCCTACAATGAGCAGTTCTTC. Residues: CAWASRGWAYNEQFF. The whole variable domain, remainder taken from reference TRBV30 and TRBJ2-1, is SQTIHQWPATLVQPVGSPLSLECTVEGTSNPNLYWYRQAAGRGLQLLFYSVGIGQISSEVPQNLSASRPQDRQFILSSKKLLLSDSGFYLCAWASRGWAYNEQFFGPGTRLTVL.

The V gene is TRBV9, the J gene TRBJ1-2; D is possibly TRBD1 (5 bases). This CDR3 has 14 amino acids. The V gene's germline CDR1 is SGDLS and CDR2 YYNGEE. The germline V and J ends were trimmed by 0 bases and 6 bases, with 12 bases remaining between them. CDR3 sequence reads: CASSVVSGTDGYTF. The CDR3 coding sequence is TGTGCCAGCAGCGTAGTATCAGGGACTGATGGCTACACCTTC. Complete variable domain (other parts from reference TRBV9 and TRBJ1-2): DSGVTQTPKHLITATGQRVTLRCSPRSGDLSVYWYQQSLDQGLQFLIQYYNGEERAKGNILERFSAQQFPDLHSELNLSSLELGDSALYFCASSVVSGTDGYTFGSGTRLTVV.

The rearrangement uses TRBV5-1 and TRBJ1-4; D might be TRBD1 (6 bases). Looked up from germline, CDR1 is SGHRS and CDR2 is YFSETQ. Trimming pared 6 bases from V and 1 base from J, leaving 16 bases between. CDR3 length: 16 residues. Here the CDR3 DNA reads TGCGCCAGCACCAAGACCCCAGGGGTAACTAATGAAAAACTGTTTTTT. It specifies CASTKTPGVTNEKLFF.

The chain employs TRBV7-2 and TRBJ1-5; D is undetermined. V lost 5 bases and J 7 bases, leaving 18 bases between the germline ends. Per the germline V gene, CDR1 is SGHTA and CDR2 is FQGNSA. CDR3 length: 15 amino acids. The DNA of the CDR3 is TGTGCCAGCAGCCCGAGTCCAGGAGAGAGGCAGCCCCAGCATTTT. It codes for CASSPSPGERQPQHF. Full variable domain (rest looked up from reference TRBV7-2 and TRBJ1-5): GAGVSQSPSNKVTEKGKDVELRCDPISGHTALYWYRQSLGQGLEFLIYFQGNSAPDKSGLPSDRFSAERTGGSVSTLTIQRTQQEDSAVYLCASSPSPGERQPQHFGDGTRLSIL.

The chain couples TRBV14 to TRBJ2-5; D is unresolved. The length of the CDR3 is 13 residues. V gave up 4 bases and J gave up 2 bases, with 8 bases separating them. Germline CDR1 and CDR2: SGHDN and FVKESK. CDR3 in amino acids: CASSPLGQETQYF. CDR3 nucleotides: TGTGCCAGCAGCCCCCTCGGACAAGAGACCCAGTACTTC.

This chain connects TRBV30 to TRBJ1-1; no reliable D call. The V and J ends lost 1 base and 4 bases respectively, with 7 bases between them. CDR3 length equals 12 residues. Germline values: CDR1 GTSNPN, CDR2 SVGIG (reference sequence). The CDR3 bases are TGTGCCTGGAGTGCCCAGTTCACTGAAGCTTTCTTT. Translated, it gives CAWSAQFTEAFF.